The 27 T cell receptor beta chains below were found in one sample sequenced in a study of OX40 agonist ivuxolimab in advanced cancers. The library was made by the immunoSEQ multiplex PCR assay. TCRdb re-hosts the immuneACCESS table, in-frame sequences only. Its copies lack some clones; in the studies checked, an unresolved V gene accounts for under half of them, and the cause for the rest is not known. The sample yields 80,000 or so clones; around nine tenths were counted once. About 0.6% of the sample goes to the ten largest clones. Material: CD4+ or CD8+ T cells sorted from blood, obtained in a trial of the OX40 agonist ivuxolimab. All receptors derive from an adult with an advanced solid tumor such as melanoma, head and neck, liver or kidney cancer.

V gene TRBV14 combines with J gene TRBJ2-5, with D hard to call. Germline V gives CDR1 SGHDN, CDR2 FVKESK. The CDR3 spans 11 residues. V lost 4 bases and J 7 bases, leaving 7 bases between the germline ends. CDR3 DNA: TGTGCCAGCAGCCTTACCGGGACCCAGTACTTC. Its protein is CASSLTGTQYF.

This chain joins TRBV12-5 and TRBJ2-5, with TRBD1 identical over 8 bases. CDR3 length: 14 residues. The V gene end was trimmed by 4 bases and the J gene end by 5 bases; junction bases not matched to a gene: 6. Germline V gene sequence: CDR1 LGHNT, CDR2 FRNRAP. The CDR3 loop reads CASGSSGGYETQYF. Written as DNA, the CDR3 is TGTGCTAGTGGTTCGTCAGGGGGCTACGAGACCCAGTACTTC.

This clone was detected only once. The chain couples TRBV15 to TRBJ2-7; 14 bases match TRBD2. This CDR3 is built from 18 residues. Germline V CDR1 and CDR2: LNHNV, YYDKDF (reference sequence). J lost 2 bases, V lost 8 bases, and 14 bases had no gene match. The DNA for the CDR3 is TGTGCCACCCTACTATTGACTAGCGGGGGGGATACAACCTACGAGCAGTACTTC. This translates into CATLLLTSGGDTTYEQYF.

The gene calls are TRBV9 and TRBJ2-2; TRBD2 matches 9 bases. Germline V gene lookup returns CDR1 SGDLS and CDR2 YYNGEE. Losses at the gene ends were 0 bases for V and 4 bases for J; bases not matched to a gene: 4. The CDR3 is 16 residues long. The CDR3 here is CASSVAGGRATGELFF. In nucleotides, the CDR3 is TGTGCCAGCAGCGTAGCCGGCGGGAGGGCCACCGGGGAGCTGTTTTTT.

CDR3 in amino acids: CASSYTPGTSGSNGRETQYF. The DNA for the CDR3 is TGCGCCAGCAGTTACACCCCCGGGACTAGCGGGAGTAATGGTAGGGAGACCCAGTACTTC. The J gene is TRBJ2-5, the V gene TRBV5-1; 14 nucleotides match TRBD2. The germline gives CDR1 SGHRS, CDR2 YFSETQ. Trimming cost V 5 bases and J 5 bases; bases outside gene matches: 20. CDR3 length: 20 residues.

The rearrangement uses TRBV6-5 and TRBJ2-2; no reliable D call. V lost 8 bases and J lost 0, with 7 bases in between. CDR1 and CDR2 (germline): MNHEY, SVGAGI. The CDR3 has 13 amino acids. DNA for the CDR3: TGTGCCAGCGGTGGGACGAACACCGGGGAGCTGTTTTTT. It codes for CASGGTNTGELFF.

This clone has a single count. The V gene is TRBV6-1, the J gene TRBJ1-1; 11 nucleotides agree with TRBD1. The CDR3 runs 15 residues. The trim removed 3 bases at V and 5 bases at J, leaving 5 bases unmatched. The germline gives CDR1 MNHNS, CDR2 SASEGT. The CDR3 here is CASSDLDRGQTEAFF. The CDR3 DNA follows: TGTGCCAGCAGTGACCTGGACAGGGGGCAAACTGAAGCTTTCTTT.

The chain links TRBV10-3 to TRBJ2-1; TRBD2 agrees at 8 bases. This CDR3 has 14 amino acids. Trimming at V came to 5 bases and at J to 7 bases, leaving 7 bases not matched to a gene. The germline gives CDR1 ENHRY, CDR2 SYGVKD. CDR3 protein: CAISSGGGSNEQFF. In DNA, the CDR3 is TGTGCCATCAGTTCTGGCGGGGGGTCTAATGAGCAGTTCTTC.

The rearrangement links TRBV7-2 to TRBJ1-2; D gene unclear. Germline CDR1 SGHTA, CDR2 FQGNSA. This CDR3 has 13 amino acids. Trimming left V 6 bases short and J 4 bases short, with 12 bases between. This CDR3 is CASRATGIYGYTF. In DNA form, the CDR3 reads TGTGCCAGCAGGGCGACGGGGATCTATGGCTACACCTTC.

The CDR3 DNA is TGTGCCAGCAGCTTACAAAGGGATGCAAGTTCCTACGAGCAGTACTTC. Protein: CASSLQRDASSYEQYF. The V call is TRBV7-2, the J call TRBJ2-7; no definite D call. The germline V gene has CDR1 SGHTA and CDR2 FQGNSA. V lost 2 bases to trimming and J lost 1 base, with 15 bases between them. This CDR3 region has 16 residues.

The CDR3 spells CASSLGTGLNEKLFF. The CDR3 DNA reads as TGCGCCAGCAGCTTGGGGACAGGCCTTAATGAAAAACTGTTTTTT. The chain combines TRBV5-1 with TRBJ1-4; 7 nucleotides match TRBD1. The germline gives CDR1 SGHRS, CDR2 YFSETQ. This CDR3 region has 15 residues. Trimming cost V 0 bases and J 4 bases; bases outside gene matches: 3.

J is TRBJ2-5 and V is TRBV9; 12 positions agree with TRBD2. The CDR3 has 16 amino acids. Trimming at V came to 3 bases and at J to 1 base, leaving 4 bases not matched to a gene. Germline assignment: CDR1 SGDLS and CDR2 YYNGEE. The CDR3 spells CASSAVLAGGQETQYF. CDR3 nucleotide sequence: TGTGCCAGCAGCGCGGTACTAGCGGGGGGCCAAGAGACCCAGTACTTC.

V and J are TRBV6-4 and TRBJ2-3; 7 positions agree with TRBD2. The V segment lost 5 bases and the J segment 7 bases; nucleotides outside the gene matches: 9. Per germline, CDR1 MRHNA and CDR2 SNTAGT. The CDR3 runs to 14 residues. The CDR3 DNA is TGTGCCAGCAGTCGCGGGAGTGCCCCGAATACGCAGTATTTT. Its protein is CASSRGSAPNTQYF.

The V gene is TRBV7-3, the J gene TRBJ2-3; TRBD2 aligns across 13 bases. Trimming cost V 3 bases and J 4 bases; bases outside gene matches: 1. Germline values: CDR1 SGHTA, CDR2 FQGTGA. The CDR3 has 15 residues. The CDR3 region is CASSFGLAGADTQYF. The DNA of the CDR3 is TGTGCCAGCAGCTTTGGACTAGCGGGAGCAGATACGCAGTATTTT. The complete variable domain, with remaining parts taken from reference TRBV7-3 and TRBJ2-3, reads GAGVSQTPSNKVTEKGKYVELRCDPISGHTALYWYRQSLGQGPEFLIYFQGTGAADDSGLPNDRFFAVRPEGSVSTLKIQRTERGDSAVYLCASSFGLAGADTQYFGPGTRLTVL.

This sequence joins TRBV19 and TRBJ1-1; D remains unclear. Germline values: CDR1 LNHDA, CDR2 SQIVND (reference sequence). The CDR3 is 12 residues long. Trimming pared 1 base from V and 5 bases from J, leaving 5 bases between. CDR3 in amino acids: CASSIVATEAFF. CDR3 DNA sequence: TGTGCCAGTAGTATAGTGGCAACTGAAGCTTTCTTT.

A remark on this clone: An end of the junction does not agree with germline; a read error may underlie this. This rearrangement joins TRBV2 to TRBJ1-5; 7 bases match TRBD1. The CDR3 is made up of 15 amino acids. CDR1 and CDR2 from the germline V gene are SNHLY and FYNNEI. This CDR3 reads CVSRRDRVPNQPQHF. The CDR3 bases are TGTGTCAGCAGACGTGACAGGGTCCCCAATCAGCCCCAGCATTTT.

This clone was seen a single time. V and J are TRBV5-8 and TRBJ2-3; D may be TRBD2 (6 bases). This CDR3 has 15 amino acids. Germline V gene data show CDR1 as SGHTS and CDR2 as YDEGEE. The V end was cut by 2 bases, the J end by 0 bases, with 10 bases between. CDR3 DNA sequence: TGTGCCAGCAGCTTAAGGCGGGGCAGCACAGATACGCAGTATTTT. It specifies CASSLRRGSTDTQYF.

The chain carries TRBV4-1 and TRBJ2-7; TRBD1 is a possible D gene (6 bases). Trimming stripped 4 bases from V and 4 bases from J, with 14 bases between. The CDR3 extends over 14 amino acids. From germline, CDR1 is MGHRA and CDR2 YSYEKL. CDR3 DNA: TGCGCCAGCAGCCCGACCGGGACATCATACGAGCAGTACTTC. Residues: CASSPTGTSYEQYF.

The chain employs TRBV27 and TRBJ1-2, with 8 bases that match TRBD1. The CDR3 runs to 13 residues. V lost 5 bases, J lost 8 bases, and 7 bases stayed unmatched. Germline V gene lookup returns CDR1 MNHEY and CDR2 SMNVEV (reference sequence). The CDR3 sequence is CASSPRGLGGYTF. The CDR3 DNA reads TGTGCCAGCAGTCCCAGGGGGCTAGGGGGCTACACCTTC.

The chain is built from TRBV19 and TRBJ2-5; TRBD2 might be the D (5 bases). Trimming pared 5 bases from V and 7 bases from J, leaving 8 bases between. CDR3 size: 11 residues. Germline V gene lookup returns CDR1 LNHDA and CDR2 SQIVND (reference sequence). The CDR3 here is CASSDYRTQYF. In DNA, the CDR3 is TGTGCCAGTAGTGACTACAGGACCCAGTACTTC.

In nucleotides, the CDR3 is TGTGCCAGCTCACCATCAGAACAACCCCATGGGGATGGCTACACCTTC. It is translated as CASSPSEQPHGDGYTF. The chain couples TRBV18 to TRBJ1-2; the D is unclear. The germline V gene encodes CDR1 KGHSH and CDR2 LQKENI. Deletions cut 2 bases from V and 6 bases from J, with 19 bases between. This CDR3 has 16 residues.

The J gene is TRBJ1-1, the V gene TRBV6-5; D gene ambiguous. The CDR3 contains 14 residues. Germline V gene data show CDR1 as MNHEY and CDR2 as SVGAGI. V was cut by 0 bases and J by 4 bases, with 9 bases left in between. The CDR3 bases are TGTGCCAGCAGTTACTCGAAGGGCGCCACTGAAGCTTTCTTT. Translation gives CASSYSKGATEAFF.

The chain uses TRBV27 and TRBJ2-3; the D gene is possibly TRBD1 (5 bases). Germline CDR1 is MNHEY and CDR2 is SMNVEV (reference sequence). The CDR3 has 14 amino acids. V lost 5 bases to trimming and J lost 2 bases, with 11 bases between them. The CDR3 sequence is CASSPIQDTDTQYF. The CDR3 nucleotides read TGTGCCAGCAGTCCGATACAGGACACAGATACGCAGTATTTT.

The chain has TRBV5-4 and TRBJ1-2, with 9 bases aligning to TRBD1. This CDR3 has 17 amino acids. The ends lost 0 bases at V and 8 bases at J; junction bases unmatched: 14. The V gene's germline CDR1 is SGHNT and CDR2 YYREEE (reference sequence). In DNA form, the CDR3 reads TGTGCCAGCAGCTTGGGGCCCATTAAACAGGGGGCGAGGGGCTACACCTTC. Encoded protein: CASSLGPIKQGARGYTF.

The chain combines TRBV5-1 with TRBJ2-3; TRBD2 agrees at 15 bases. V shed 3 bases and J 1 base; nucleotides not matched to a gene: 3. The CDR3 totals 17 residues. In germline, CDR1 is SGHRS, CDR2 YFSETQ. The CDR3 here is CASSWGLAGGRTDTQYF. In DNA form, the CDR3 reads TGCGCCAGCAGCTGGGGACTAGCGGGGGGCCGCACAGATACGCAGTATTTT. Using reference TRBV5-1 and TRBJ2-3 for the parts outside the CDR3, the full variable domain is KAGVTQTPRYLIKTRGQQVTLSCSPISGHRSVSWYQQTPGQGLQFLFEYFSETQRNKGNFPGRFSGRQFSNSRSEMNVSTLELGDSALYLCASSWGLAGGRTDTQYFGPGTRLTVL.

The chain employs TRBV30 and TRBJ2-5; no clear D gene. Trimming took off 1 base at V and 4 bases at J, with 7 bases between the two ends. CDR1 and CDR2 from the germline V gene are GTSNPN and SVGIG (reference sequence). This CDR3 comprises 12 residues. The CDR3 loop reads CAWSGPRETQYF. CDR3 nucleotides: TGTGCCTGGAGTGGCCCCAGAGAGACCCAGTACTTC.

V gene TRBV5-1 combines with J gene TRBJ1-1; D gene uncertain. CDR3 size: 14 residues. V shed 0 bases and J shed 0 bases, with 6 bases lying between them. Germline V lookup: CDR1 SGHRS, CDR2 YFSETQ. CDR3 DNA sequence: TGCGCCAGCAGCTTGGCCTTATTGAACACTGAAGCTTTCTTT. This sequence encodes CASSLALLNTEAFF. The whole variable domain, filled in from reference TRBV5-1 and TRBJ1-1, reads KAGVTQTPRYLIKTRGQQVTLSCSPISGHRSVSWYQQTPGQGLQFLFEYFSETQRNKGNFPGRFSGRQFSNSRSEMNVSTLELGDSALYLCASSLALLNTEAFFGQGTRLTVV.